This entry describes one T cell receptor beta chain. This entry is derived from a study of blood T cell repertoires in COVID-19. Clones were read by immunoSEQ multiplex PCR, and TCRdb kept only the in-frame ones, dropping some. The sample has roughly 81,000 clones; about four fifths are singletons. Trimming took 2 bases from V and 0 from J, leaving 8 bases between them. The germline V gene encodes CDR1 LGHNA and CDR2 YSLEER. This CDR3 region has 15 residues. This TCR was sampled from an elderly man with active or convalescent COVID-19. Sequencing was carried out using peripheral blood. J is TRBJ1-3 and V is TRBV4-3; D not certain. CDR3 residues: CASSQFSVSGNTIYF. The CDR3 DNA sequence: TGCGCCAGCAGCCAATTTTCAGTCTCTGGAAACACCATATATTTT.